This TCR beta chain was identified in a study of T cells in Graves' hyperthyroidism and ophthalmopathy. Amplification of TCR beta CDR3 regions used RNA as the template. The HTBI primer set served for first-round RT-PCR of the TCR CDR3. TCRdb passed the multiplex PCR reads through MiXCR, listing each CDR3 protein once. The profile shows 400,000 to 500,000 distinct CDR3 sequences, roughly an eighth of them singletons. Diagnosis of hyperthyroidism was new in patients aged 18 to 65, and its duration was under 2 months. The authors took PBMCs from roughly 9.5 ml fresh peripheral blood. V dropped 2 bases and J dropped 6 bases, with 10 bases sitting between them. This CDR3 spans 13 amino acids. Per germline, CDR1 MNHEY and CDR2 SVGAGI.

Sequencing was carried out using blood. The V gene is TRBV6-5, the J gene TRBJ1-2; D is uncertain. This sequence was found in a woman aged 18-30 years with Graves' hyperthyroidism. CDR3 amino acids: CASSYMRGDGYTF. CDR3 DNA: TGTGCCAGCAGTTACATGAGAGGAGATGGCTACACCTTC.